The rows below give T cell receptor beta chains drawn from one sample of a study of cytomegalovirus exposure and HLA in healthy donors. Profiling relied on immunoSEQ multiplex PCR, and the TCRdb table lists in-frame clones only, not all of them. The sample includes nearly 200,000 clones, 87% seen only once; the top ten take 1% to 1.5%. Sample: PBMCs. Receptor source: a young man in good health and CMV-seronegative. The CDR3 runs from the conserved cysteine through the conserved F or W. D genes are given only for firm matches. The size of a clone is reported for some rows only, either as once, few or many, or as a class for expanded clones.

J | size | V | D | CDR3 | DNA
TRBJ2-7 | NA | TRBV6-1 | NA | CASSPRYSYEQYF | TGTGCCAGCAGTCCCAGGTACTCCTACGAGCAGTACTTC
TRBJ1-1 | NA | TRBV2 | TRBD1 | CASDRAAEAFF | TGTGCTTCGGACAGGGCGGCTGAAGCTTTCTTT
TRBJ2-7 | NA | TRBV5-1 | TRBD1 | CASSLGSTGFSVFEQYF | TGCGCCAGCAGCTTGGGCTCGACAGGGTTTAGCGTATTCGAGCAGTACTTC
TRBJ2-3 | NA | TRBV13 | TRBD2 | CASSLATSGGSSDTQYF | TGTGCCAGCAGCTTAGCCACTAGCGGGGGTTCGTCAGATACGCAGTATTTT
TRBJ2-3 | NA | TRBV14 | TRBD2 | CASSQVQRGADTQYF | TGTGCCAGCAGCCAAGTCCAGCGGGGGGCAGATACGCAGTATTTT
TRBJ1-6 | NA | TRBV5-1 | NA | CASSLSPLSLAPNSPLHF | TGCGCCAGCAGCTTGTCGCCTCTCAGCCTAGCTCCGAATTCACCCCTCCACTTT
TRBJ2-7 | NA | TRBV30 | NA | CAWSVIGYEQYF | TGTGCCTGGAGTGTAATCGGCTACGAGCAGTACTTC
TRBJ2-2 | NA | TRBV6-6 | NA | CASRRGLAGELFF | TGTGCCAGCAGGCGGGGACTGGCCGGGGAGCTGTTTTTT
TRBJ1-4 | NA | TRBV7-2 | NA | CASSFGQGEKLFF | TGTGCCAGCAGCTTTGGGCAGGGTGAAAAACTGTTTTTT
TRBJ2-5 | NA | TRBV11-2 | NA | CASSLGTMEQYF | TGTGCCAGCAGCCTGGGGACAATGGAGCAGTACTTC
TRBJ2-7 | NA | TRBV6-5 | TRBD2 | CASSTSGSYEQYF | TGTGCCAGCAGTACTAGCGGTTCCTACGAGCAGTACTTC
TRBJ2-7 | few | TRBV4-2 | NA | CASSQVAGSAYEQYF | TGTGCCAGCAGCCAAGTGGCGGGATCCGCCTACGAGCAGTACTTC
TRBJ1-1 | NA | TRBV7-2 | NA | CASSGRPRDNTEAFF | TGTGCCAGCAGCGGCCGACCACGGGATAACACTGAAGCTTTCTTT
TRBJ2-3 | NA | TRBV7-2 | NA | CASSPAGPADTQYF | TGTGCCAGCAGCCCGGCGGGGCCAGCAGATACGCAGTATTTT
TRBJ2-1 | once | TRBV7-9 | TRBD2 | CASSLGSGGYNEQFF | TGTGCCAGCAGCTTAGGCAGCGGGGGCTACAATGAGCAGTTCTTC
TRBJ1-2 | NA | TRBV28 | TRBD1 | CASSLGGQGAQSYGYTF | TGTGCCAGCAGTTTAGGGGGACAGGGGGCGCAGAGCTATGGCTACACCTTC
TRBJ2-7 | NA | TRBV2 | NA | CASRKSVALSSYEQYF | TGTGCCAGCAGGAAATCTGTAGCGCTGAGCTCCTACGAGCAGTACTTC
TRBJ1-2 | NA | TRBV19 | NA | CASSTGHYGYTF | TGTGCCAGTAGTACAGGGCACTATGGCTACACCTTC
TRBJ1-5 | NA | TRBV5-8 | TRBD1 | CASSARDRAASNQPQHF | TGTGCCAGCAGCGCCCGAGACAGGGCAGCCAGCAATCAGCCCCAGCATTTT
TRBJ2-1 | NA | TRBV19 | TRBD2 | CASSGPSGRRNEQFF | TGTGCCAGTAGCGGACCTAGCGGGAGGCGGAATGAGCAGTTCTTC
TRBJ2-3 | NA | TRBV27 | TRBD1 | CASTPRDRSTDTQYF | TGTGCCAGCACTCCCCGGGACAGAAGCACAGATACGCAGTATTTT
TRBJ2-7 | NA | TRBV2 | TRBD1 | CASSTGQHYEQYF | TGTGCCAGCAGTACGGGACAGCATTACGAGCAGTACTTC
TRBJ1-2 | NA | TRBV5-6 | NA | CASSHYTGAPYGYTF | TGTGCCAGCAGCCATTATACAGGAGCGCCATATGGCTACACCTTC
TRBJ1-1 | once | TRBV6-1 | NA | CASSRVEAFF | TGTGCCAGCAGTCGCGTTGAAGCTTTCTTT
TRBJ1-6 | few | TRBV6-5 | TRBD1 | CASSPGTGHSPLHF | TGTGCCAGCAGCCCCGGGACAGGTCATTCACCCCTCCACTTT
TRBJ2-1 | NA | TRBV27 | NA | CASRWRAGWNEQFF | TGTGCCAGCAGATGGAGGGCAGGGTGGAATGAGCAGTTCTTC
TRBJ1-2 | NA | TRBV6-5 | NA | CASSSPQGPNYGYTF | TGTGCCAGCAGTAGTCCCCAGGGGCCCAACTATGGCTACACCTTC